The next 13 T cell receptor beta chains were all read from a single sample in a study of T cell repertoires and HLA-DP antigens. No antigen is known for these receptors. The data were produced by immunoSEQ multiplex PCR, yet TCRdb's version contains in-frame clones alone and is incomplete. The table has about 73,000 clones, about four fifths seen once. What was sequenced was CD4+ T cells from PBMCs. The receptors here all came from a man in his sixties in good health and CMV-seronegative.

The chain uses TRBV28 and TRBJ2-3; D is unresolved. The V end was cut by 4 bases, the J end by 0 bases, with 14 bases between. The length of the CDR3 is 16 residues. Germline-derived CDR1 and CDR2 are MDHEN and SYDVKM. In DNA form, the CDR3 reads TGTGCCAGCAGTTCCTCCGGCGGCCTAAGCACAGATACGCAGTATTTT. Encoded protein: CASSSSGGLSTDTQYF.

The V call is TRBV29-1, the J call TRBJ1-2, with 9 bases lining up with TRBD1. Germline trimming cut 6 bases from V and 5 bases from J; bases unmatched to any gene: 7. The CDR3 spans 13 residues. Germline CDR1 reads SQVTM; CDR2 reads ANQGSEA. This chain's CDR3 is CSVRTGEGYGYTF. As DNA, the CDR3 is TGCAGCGTCCGGACAGGGGAAGGGTATGGCTACACCTTC.

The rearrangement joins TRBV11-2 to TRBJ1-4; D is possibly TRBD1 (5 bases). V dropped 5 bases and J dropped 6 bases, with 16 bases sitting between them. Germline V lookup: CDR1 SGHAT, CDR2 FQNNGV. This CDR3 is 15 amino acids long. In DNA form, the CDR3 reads TGTGCCAGCAGCCCCACCAGGGCGGGCGATGAAAAACTGTTTTTT. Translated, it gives CASSPTRAGDEKLFF.

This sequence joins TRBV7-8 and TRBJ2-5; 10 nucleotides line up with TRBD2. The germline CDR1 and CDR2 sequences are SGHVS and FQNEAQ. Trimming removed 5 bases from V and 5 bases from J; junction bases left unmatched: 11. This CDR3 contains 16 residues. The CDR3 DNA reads TGTGCCAGCAGCCCCGGGACTAGCGAATCTGGGGAGACCCAGTACTTC. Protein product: CASSPGTSESGETQYF.

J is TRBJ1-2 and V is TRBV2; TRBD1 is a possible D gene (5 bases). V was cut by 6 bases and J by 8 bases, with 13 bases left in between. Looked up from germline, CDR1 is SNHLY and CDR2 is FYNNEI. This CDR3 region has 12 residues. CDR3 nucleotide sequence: TGTGCCAGCAGGGGGGAGTTTAAGGGCTACACCTTC. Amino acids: CASRGEFKGYTF.

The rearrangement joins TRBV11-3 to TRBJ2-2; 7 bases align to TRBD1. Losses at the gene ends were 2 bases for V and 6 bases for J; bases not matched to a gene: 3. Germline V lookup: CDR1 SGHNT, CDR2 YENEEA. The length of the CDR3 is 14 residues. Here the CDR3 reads CASSLQGESGELFF. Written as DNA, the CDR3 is TGTGCCAGCAGCTTACAGGGGGAGTCCGGGGAGCTGTTTTTT.

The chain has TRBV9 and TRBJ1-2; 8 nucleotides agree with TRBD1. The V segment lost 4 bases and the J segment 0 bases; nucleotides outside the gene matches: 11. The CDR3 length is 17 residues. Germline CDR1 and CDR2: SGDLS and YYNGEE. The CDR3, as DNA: TGTGCCAGCAGCCCTCGGGACAGGCGGACCACTAACTATGGCTACACCTTC. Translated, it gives CASSPRDRRTTNYGYTF.

The CDR3 bases are TGTGCCACCAGCAGGCCAGGGGGGATCCAAGAGACCCAGTACTTC. Protein: CATSRPGGIQETQYF. The V gene is TRBV15, the J gene TRBJ2-5, with D perhaps TRBD1 (7 bases). Trimming took off 3 bases at V and 1 base at J, with 12 bases between the two ends. CDR1 LNHNV and CDR2 YYDKDF come from the germline V gene (reference sequence). The CDR3 is 15 residues long.

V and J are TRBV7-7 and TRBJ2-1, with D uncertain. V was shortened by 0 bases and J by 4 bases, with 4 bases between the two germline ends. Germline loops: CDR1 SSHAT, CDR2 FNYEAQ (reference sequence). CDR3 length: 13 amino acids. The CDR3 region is CASSLARYNEQFF. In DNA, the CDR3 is TGTGCCAGCAGCTTAGCGCGGTACAATGAGCAGTTCTTC.

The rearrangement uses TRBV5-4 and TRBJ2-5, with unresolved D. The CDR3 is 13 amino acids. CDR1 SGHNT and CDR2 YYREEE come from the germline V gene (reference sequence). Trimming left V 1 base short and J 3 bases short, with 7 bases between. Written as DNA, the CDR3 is TGTGCCAGCAGCTTGTCTGGGGAAGAGACCCAGTACTTC. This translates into CASSLSGEETQYF.

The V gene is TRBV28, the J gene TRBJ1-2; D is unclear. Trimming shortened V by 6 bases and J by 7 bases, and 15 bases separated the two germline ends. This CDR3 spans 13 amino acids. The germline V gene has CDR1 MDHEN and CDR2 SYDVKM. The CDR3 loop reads CASSPRRGGGYTF. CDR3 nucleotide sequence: TGTGCCAGCAGCCCTCGCCGTGGAGGTGGCTACACCTTC.

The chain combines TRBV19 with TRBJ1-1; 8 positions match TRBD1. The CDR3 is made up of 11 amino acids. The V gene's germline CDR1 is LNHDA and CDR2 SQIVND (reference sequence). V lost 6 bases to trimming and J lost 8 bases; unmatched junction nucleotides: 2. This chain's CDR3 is CASSWTGEAFF. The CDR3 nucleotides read TGTGCCAGTAGCTGGACAGGGGAAGCTTTCTTT.

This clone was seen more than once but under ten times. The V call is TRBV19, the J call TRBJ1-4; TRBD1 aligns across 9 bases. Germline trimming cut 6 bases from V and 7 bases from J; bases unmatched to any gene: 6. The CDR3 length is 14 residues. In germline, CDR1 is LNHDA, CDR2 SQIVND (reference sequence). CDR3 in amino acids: CASRLQGAVEKLFF. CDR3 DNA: TGTGCCAGTAGGCTACAGGGGGCGGTTGAAAAACTGTTTTTT.